The TCR beta chain described here comes from a study of cytomegalovirus exposure and HLA in healthy donors. Notes on the study in general: Reportedly, cytomegalovirus status was diagnosed with high sensitivity and specificity. Cytomegalovirus-associated status was assigned to about 170 TCR beta chains.

Healthy bone marrow donors formed the donor group. It was with 60 Vbeta and 13 Jbeta primers that the PCR ran. The data were produced by immunoSEQ multiplex PCR, yet TCRdb's version contains in-frame clones alone and is incomplete. The sample shows 130,000 to 150,000 clones, around 80% of them seen only once. As to this clone: The antigen remains undetermined.

Germline V CDR1 and CDR2: MNHEY, SVGAGI. The CDR3 sequence is 12 residues long. The ends were cut back, 6 bases at V and 4 bases at J, with 7 bases in the middle. The clonotype originates from a middle-aged man in good health and CMV-seropositive. Sequences were obtained from PBMCs. The chain carries TRBV6-5 and TRBJ1-5; TRBD1 is a possible D gene (5 bases). Here the CDR3 DNA reads TGTGCCAGCAGACAGGAGAATCAGCCCCAGCATTTT. It encodes CASRQENQPQHF.